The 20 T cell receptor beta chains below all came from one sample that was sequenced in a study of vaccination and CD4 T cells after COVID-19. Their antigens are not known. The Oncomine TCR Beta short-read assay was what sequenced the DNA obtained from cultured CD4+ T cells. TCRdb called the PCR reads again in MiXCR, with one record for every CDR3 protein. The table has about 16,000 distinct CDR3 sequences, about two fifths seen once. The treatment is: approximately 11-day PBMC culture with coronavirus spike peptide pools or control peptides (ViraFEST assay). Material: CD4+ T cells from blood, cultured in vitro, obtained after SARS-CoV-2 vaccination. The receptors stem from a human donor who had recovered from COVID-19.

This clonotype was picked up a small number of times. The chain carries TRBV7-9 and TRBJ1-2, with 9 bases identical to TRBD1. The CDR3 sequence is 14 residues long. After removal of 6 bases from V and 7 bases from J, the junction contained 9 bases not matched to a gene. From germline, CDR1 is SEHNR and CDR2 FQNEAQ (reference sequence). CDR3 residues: CASSTGGVLLGYTF. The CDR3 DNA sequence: TGTGCCAGCAGTACAGGGGGCGTTTTGCTTGGCTACACCTTC.

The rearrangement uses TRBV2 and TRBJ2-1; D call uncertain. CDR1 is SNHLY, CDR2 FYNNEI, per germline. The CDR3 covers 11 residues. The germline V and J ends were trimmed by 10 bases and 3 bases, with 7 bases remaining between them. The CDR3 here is CATGFYNEQFF. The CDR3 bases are TGTGCCACAGGATTCTACAATGAGCAGTTCTTC.

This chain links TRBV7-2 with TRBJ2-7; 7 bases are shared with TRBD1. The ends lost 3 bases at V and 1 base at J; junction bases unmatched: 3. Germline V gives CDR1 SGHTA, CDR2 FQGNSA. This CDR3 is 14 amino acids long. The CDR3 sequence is CASSFWDSSYEQYF. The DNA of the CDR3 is TGTGCCAGCAGCTTTTGGGACAGTTCCTACGAGCAGTACTTC.

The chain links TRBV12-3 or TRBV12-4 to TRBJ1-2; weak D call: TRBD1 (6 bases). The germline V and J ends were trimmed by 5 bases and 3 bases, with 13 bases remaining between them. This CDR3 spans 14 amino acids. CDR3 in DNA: TGTGCCAGCAGTCGACAGGCCCTGTACTATGGCTACACCTTC. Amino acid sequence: CASSRQALYYGYTF.

CDR3 protein: CAISGQANTEAFF. CDR3 nucleotide sequence: TGTGCCATCTCGGGACAGGCGAACACTGAAGCTTTCTTT. This chain joins TRBV10-3 and TRBJ1-1; TRBD1 agrees at 8 bases. In germline, CDR1 is ENHRY, CDR2 SYGVKD. The CDR3 consists of 13 residues. With V trimmed by 8 bases and J by 1 base, 3 bases remained unmatched.

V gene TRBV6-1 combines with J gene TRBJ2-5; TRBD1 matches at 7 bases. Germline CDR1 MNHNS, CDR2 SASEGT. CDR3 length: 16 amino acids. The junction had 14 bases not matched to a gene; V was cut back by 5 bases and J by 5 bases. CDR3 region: CASSPTKRQGWETQYF. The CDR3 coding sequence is TGTGCCAGCAGTCCTACTAAACGACAGGGTTGGGAGACCCAGTACTTC.

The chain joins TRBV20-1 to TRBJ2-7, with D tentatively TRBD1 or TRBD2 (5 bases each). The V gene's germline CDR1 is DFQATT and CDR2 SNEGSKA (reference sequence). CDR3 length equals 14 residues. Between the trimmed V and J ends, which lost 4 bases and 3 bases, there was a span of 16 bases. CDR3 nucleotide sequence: TGCAGTGCTAACGGGGCCCTACATCTCTACGAGCAGTACTTC. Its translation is CSANGALHLYEQYF.

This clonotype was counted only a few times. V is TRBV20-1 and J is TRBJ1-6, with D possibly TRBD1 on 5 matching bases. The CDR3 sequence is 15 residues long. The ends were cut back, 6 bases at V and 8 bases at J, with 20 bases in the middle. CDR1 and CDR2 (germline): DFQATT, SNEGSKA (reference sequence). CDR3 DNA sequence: TGCAGTGCGTCGGTGGGGGACCCCTCGGATTCACCCCTCCACTTT. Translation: CSASVGDPSDSPLHF.

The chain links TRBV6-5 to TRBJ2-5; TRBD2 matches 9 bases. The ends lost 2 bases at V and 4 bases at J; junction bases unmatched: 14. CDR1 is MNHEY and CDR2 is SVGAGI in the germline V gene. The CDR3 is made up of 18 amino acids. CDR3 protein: CASSYMASGIGPGETQYF. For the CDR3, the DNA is TGTGCCAGCAGTTACATGGCTAGCGGGATCGGGCCAGGAGAGACCCAGTACTTC.

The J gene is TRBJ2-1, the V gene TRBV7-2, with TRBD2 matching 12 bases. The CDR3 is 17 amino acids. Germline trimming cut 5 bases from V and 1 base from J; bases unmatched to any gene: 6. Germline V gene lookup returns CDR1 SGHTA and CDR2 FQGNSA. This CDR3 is CASSRTSGTPSYNEQFF. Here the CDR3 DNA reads TGTGCCAGCAGCCGGACTAGCGGGACCCCATCCTACAATGAGCAGTTCTTC.

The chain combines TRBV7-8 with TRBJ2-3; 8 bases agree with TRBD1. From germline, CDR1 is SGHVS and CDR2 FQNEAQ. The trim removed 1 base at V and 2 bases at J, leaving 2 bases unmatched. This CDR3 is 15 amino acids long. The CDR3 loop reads CASSLGTGITDTQYF. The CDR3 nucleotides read TGTGCCAGCAGCTTAGGGACAGGGATCACAGATACGCAGTATTTT. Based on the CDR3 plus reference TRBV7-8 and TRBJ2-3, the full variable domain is GAGVSQSPRYKVAKRGQDVALRCDPISGHVSLFWYQQALGQGPEFLTYFQNEAQLDKSGLPSDRFFAERPEGSVSTLKIQRTQQEDSAVYLCASSLGTGITDTQYFGPGTRLTVL.

CDR3 region: CASSMPGQGAFDQPQHF. The CDR3 DNA reads as TGTGCCAGTAGTATGCCTGGACAGGGGGCTTTCGATCAGCCCCAGCATTTT. The genes are TRBV19 and TRBJ1-5; 11 bases align to TRBD1. Looked up from germline, CDR1 is LNHDA and CDR2 is SQIVND (reference sequence). There are 17 residues in the CDR3. V lost 3 bases and J lost 5; bases outside the gene matches: 9.

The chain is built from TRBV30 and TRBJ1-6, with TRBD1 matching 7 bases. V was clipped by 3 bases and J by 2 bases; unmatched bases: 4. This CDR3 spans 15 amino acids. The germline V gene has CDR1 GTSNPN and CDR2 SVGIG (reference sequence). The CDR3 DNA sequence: TGTGCCTGGAGCAAACAGGGGACCTATAATTCACCCCTCCACTTT. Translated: CAWSKQGTYNSPLHF.

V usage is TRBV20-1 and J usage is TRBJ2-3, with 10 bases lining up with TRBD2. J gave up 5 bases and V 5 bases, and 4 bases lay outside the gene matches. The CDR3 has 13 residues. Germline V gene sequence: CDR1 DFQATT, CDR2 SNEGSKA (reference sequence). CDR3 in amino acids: CSAGGTSEDTQYF. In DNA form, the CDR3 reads TGCAGTGCTGGCGGGACTAGCGAAGATACGCAGTATTTT.

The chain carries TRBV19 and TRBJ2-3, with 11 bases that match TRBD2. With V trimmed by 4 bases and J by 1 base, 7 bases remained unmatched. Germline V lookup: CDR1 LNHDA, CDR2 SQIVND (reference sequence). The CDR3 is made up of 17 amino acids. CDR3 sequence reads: CASSTPPGLAGTDTQYF. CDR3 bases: TGTGCCAGTAGTACCCCGCCGGGACTAGCGGGCACAGATACGCAGTATTTT.

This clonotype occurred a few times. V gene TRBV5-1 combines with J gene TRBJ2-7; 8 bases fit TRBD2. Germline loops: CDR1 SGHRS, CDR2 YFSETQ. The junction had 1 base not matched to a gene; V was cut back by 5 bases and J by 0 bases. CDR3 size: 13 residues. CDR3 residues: CASRLADSYEQYF. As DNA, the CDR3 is TGCGCCAGCAGACTAGCGGACTCCTACGAGCAGTACTTC.

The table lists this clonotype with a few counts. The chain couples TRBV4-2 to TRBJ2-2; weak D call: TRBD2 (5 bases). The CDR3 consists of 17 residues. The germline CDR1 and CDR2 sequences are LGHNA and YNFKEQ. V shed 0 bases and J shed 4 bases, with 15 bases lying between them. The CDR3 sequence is CASSQELAGGPTGELFF. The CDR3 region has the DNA TGTGCCAGCAGCCAAGAATTGGCAGGAGGCCCCACCGGGGAGCTGTTTTTT.

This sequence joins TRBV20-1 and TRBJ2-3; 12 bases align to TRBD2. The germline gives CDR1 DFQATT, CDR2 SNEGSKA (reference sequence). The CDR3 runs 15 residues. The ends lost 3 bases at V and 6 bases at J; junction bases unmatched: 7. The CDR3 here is CSASGLAGKLDTQYF. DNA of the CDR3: TGCAGTGCTAGCGGACTAGCGGGAAAGTTGGATACGCAGTATTTT.

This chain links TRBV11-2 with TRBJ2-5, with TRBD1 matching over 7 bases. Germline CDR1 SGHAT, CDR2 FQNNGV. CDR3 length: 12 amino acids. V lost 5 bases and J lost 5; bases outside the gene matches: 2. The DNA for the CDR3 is TGTGCCAGCAGCCGACAGGGTGAGACCCAGTACTTC. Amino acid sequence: CASSRQGETQYF.

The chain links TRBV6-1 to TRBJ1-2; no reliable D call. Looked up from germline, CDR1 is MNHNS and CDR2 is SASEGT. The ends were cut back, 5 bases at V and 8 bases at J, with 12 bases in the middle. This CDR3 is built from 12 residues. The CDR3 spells CASSTPGGGYTF. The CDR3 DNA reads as TGTGCCAGCAGTACTCCCGGTGGGGGCTACACCTTC.